The 14 T cell receptor beta chains below come from one sample, sequenced in a study of vaccination and CD4 T cells after COVID-19. No antigens are known for them. Sequence data for DNA of cultured CD4+ T cells were generated by the Oncomine TCR Beta short-read assay. MiXCR, run by TCRdb on the PCR reads, gives a single entry per CDR3 protein. The table shows about 8,400 distinct CDR3 sequences, with roughly 43% occurring only once. Treatment: roughly nine-day PBMC culture with coronavirus spike peptide pools or control peptides (ViraFEST assay). The collection of CD4+ T cells from the unexposed donor took place before the COVID-19 pandemic (2011-2018). Sequences were obtained from CD4+ T cells from blood, cultured in vitro. The source is a human donor in good health.

The chain combines TRBV19 with TRBJ1-5; the match to TRBD1 covers 7 bases. The CDR3 covers 16 residues. The V gene's germline CDR1 is LNHDA and CDR2 SQIVND (reference sequence). Trimming cost V 5 bases and J 3 bases; bases outside gene matches: 10. CDR3 sequence: CASSLTGTAVNQPQHF. CDR3 bases: TGTGCCAGTAGTCTAACCGGGACAGCAGTCAATCAGCCCCAGCATTTT.

This chain uses TRBV7-2 with TRBJ2-7, with D perhaps matching TRBD1 (5 bases). CDR1 and CDR2 (germline): SGHTA, FQGNSA. The CDR3 length is 16 residues. V gave up 1 base and J gave up 6 bases, with 19 bases separating them. The CDR3 loop reads CASSLVAGPPQSEQYF. The CDR3 DNA is TGTGCCAGCAGCTTAGTGGCAGGGCCCCCTCAATCCGAGCAGTACTTC.

V is TRBV20-1 and J is TRBJ2-7, with D possibly matching TRBD1 (5 bases). Trimming took off 3 bases at V and 2 bases at J, with 11 bases between the two ends. The CDR3 has 13 residues. CDR1 and CDR2 from the germline V gene are DFQATT and SNEGSKA (reference sequence). The DNA of the CDR3 is TGCAGTGCTAGGTCAGGGCCCCCCTACGAGCAGTACTTC. Encoded protein: CSARSGPPYEQYF.

The chain employs TRBV11-3 and TRBJ2-3, with 9 bases aligning to TRBD1. The germline CDR1 and CDR2 sequences are SGHNT and YENEEA. V lost 4 bases, J lost 3 bases, and 11 bases stayed unmatched. This CDR3 spans 17 amino acids. CDR3 nucleotide sequence: TGTGCCAGCAGCTCCAGCGCCGGGACAGGGAAGACAGATACGCAGTATTTT. Residues: CASSSSAGTGKTDTQYF. The full variable domain, its missing parts supplied by reference TRBV11-3 and TRBJ2-3, is EAGVVQSPRYKIIEKKQPVAFWCNPISGHNTLYWYLQNLGQGPELLIRYENEEAVDDSQLPKDRFSAERLKGVDSTLKIQPAELGDSAVYLCASSSSAGTGKTDTQYFGPGTRLTVL.

This clonotype was recorded only once. The rearrangement uses TRBV19 and TRBJ1-2; the match to TRBD1 covers 9 bases. Germline CDR1 LNHDA, CDR2 SQIVND (reference sequence). The trim removed 5 bases at V and 7 bases at J, leaving 5 bases unmatched. The CDR3 is 13 residues long. The DNA of the CDR3 is TGTGCCAGTAGTTTCCGGGACAGGGTTGGCTACACCTTC. Translating it yields CASSFRDRVGYTF.

The chain uses TRBV6-2 or TRBV6-3 and TRBJ2-3; 13 nucleotides align to TRBD2. CDR1 MNHEY and CDR2 SVGEGT come from the germline V gene. Unmatched junction bases numbered 8, after V lost 2 bases and J lost 6 bases. CDR3 length equals 17 residues. CDR3 in amino acids: CASSYLGLAGSSDTQYF. In DNA, the CDR3 is TGTGCCAGCAGTTACCTGGGACTAGCGGGGTCAAGCGATACGCAGTATTTT.

This clonotype has a handful of counts. V gene TRBV24-1 combines with J gene TRBJ2-1; 9 positions match TRBD1. With V trimmed by 4 bases and J by 9 bases, 12 bases remained unmatched. The CDR3 contains 16 residues. CDR1 is KGHDR and CDR2 is SFDVKD in the germline V gene. The CDR3, as DNA: TGTGCCACCAGTGAACCTACATACAGGGGGCAGGCTGAGCAGTTCTTC. Its translation: CATSEPTYRGQAEQFF.

The chain uses TRBV28 and TRBJ1-5; D unclear. From germline, CDR1 is MDHEN and CDR2 SYDVKM. V shed 5 bases and J shed 0 bases, with 8 bases lying between them. The CDR3 consists of 14 residues. This CDR3 is CASSPRASNQPQHF. CDR3 in DNA: TGTGCCAGCAGTCCCCGAGCTAGCAATCAGCCCCAGCATTTT.

The V and J genes are TRBV25-1 and TRBJ1-1; 8 bases are a match to TRBD1. V was pared by 1 base and J by 1 base, with 5 bases of the junction left unmatched. CDR1 is MGHDK and CDR2 is SYGVNS in the germline V gene. The CDR3 consists of 16 residues. The CDR3 here is CASSEFGQGPNTEAFF. The CDR3 bases are TGTGCCAGCAGTGAATTTGGACAGGGCCCGAACACTGAAGCTTTCTTT.

The CDR3 DNA reads TGTGCCAGCAGTGGTCTATTTCGAGCCGGGGAGCTGTTTTTT. This codes for CASSGLFRAGELFF. The V call is TRBV2, the J call TRBJ2-2; D is uncertain. Trimming left V 4 bases short and J 6 bases short, with 12 bases between. This CDR3 has 14 residues. Germline V CDR1 and CDR2: SNHLY, FYNNEI. Full variable domain (rest looked up from reference TRBV2 and TRBJ2-2): EPEVTQTPSHQVTQMGQEVILRCVPISNHLYFYWYRQILGQKVEFLVSFYNNEISEKSEIFDDQFSVERPDGSNFTLKIRSTKLEDSAMYFCASSGLFRAGELFFGEGSRLTVL.

This clonotype was found a few times. The chain employs TRBV18 and TRBJ1-5; D is uncertain. The CDR3 is 15 residues long. Germline V gene lookup returns CDR1 KGHSH and CDR2 LQKENI. Trimming left V 1 base short and J 4 bases short, with 11 bases between. The CDR3 spells CASSPQSTPNQPQHF. The CDR3 region has the DNA TGTGCCAGCTCACCACAGAGTACTCCAAATCAGCCCCAGCATTTT.

V is TRBV18 and J is TRBJ2-7; D may be TRBD1 or TRBD2 (5 bases each). V was cut by 0 bases and J by 1 base, with 13 bases left in between. The CDR3 has 16 residues. Germline lookup yields CDR1 KGHSH and CDR2 LQKENI. CDR3 nucleotides: TGTGCCAGCTCACCACCCGGGGACCTTTGGTCCTACGAGCAGTACTTC. Its protein product is CASSPPGDLWSYEQYF. Together with reference TRBV18 and TRBJ2-7, the CDR3 gives the full variable domain: NAGVMQNPRHLVRRRGQEARLRCSPMKGHSHVYWYRQLPEEGLKFMVYLQKENIIDESGMPKERFSAEFPKEGPSILRIQQVVRGDSAAYFCASSPPGDLWSYEQYFGPGTRLTVT.

The genes are TRBV27 and TRBJ1-2; 9 nucleotides line up with TRBD1. Germline V gene lookup returns CDR1 MNHEY and CDR2 SMNVEV (reference sequence). The length of the CDR3 is 15 residues. J gave up 1 base and V 5 bases, and 5 bases lay outside the gene matches. The CDR3, as DNA: TGTGCCAGCAGTACAAGACAGGGGGGTAACTATGGCTACACCTTC. Translated: CASSTRQGGNYGYTF.

The chain recombines TRBV7-9 with TRBJ1-1; perhaps TRBD1 as D (6 bases). The V gene's germline CDR1 is SEHNR and CDR2 FQNEAQ (reference sequence). V lost 3 bases and J 0 bases, leaving 11 bases between the germline ends. The CDR3 consists of 15 residues. CDR3 amino acids: CASSFQGTLNTEAFF. The DNA of the CDR3 is TGTGCCAGCAGCTTCCAGGGGACTTTGAACACTGAAGCTTTCTTT.